This T cell receptor beta chain was obtained from a study of blood T cells in healthy people across ages. Donors ranged from about 6 to 95 years old and were healthy Caucasians in Russia. They isolated at least 6 million PBMCs from each sample. Looked up from germline, CDR1 is MGHRA and CDR2 is YSYEKL. This CDR3 has 19 amino acids. Trimming removed 0 bases from V and 0 bases from J, with 21 bases in between. With a J-beta primer mix and a sample-barcoded 5' primer, a second PCR ran roughly 6 to 11 cycles. MiXCR, run by TCRdb on the 5' RACE reads, gives a single entry per CDR3 protein. The profile shows hundreds of thousands of distinct CDR3 sequences, roughly 50% of them singletons. This clonotype was observed a few times. As yet, its antigen is unknown. Study-wide results and caveats: Greater diversity and more naive CD4+ cells were seen in long-lived donors than in aged donors. A conclusive naive versus antigen-experienced comparison was prevented by the unsorted PBMCs.

This receptor was obtained from a man in his forties in good health. The sequenced material came from blood. The genes are TRBV4-1 and TRBJ2-7, with D perhaps matching TRBD1 (6 bases). This CDR3 is CASSQEGVQGRKSSYEQYF. The CDR3 bases are TGCGCCAGCAGCCAAGAAGGAGTACAGGGCCGGAAAAGCTCCTACGAGCAGTACTTC.